These T cell receptor beta chains were read from a single sample in a study of T cells after yellow fever vaccination. TCRdb itself ran the 5' RACE reads through MiXCR, one entry per CDR3 protein. The sample holds 450,000 to 650,000 distinct CDR3 sequences, 21% seen once. The source material was PBMCs, sampled about 21 days after the first yellow fever vaccination. The receptors originated from a young man who received the YFV17D yellow fever vaccine. Both conserved end residues are part of each CDR3. The D gene is left open where the match is weak. The size of a clone is reported for some rows only, either as once, few or many, or as a class for expanded clones.

>TRBJ2-2|NA|few|TRBV7-8
CASSSQFGELFF
TGTGCCAGCAGCTCCCAATTTGGGGAGCTGTTTTTT
>TRBJ2-2|TRBD2|few|TRBV6-1
CAAGLAGNTGELFF
TGTGCCGCCGGTCTAGCGGGGAACACCGGGGAGCTGTTTTTT
>TRBJ1-3|TRBD1|NA|TRBV9
CASSAGTGGTRSSGNTIYF
TGTGCCAGCAGCGCCGGGACAGGGGGCACGAGGAGCTCTGGAAACACCATATATTTT
>TRBJ2-7|TRBD2|few|TRBV7-2
CASSLVGDGGDEQYF
TGTGCCAGCAGCTTAGTGGGTGATGGGGGGGACGAGCAGTACTTC
>TRBJ2-1|NA|NA|TRBV27
CASRLKEVWGEQFF
TGTGCCAGCAGGTTAAAGGAGGTGTGGGGTGAGCAGTTCTTC
>TRBJ2-5|NA|few|TRBV5-1
CASSLAILQWMGTQYF
TGCGCCAGCAGCTTGGCCATTTTACAGTGGATGGGGACCCAGTACTTC
>TRBJ2-2|TRBD2|few|TRBV6-1
CASSVSGGRFTGELFF
TGTGCCAGCAGTGTTAGCGGGGGGCGGTTTACCGGGGAGCTGTTTTTT
>TRBJ2-3|TRBD2|NA|TRBV11-2
CASSRSGGLGDTQYF
TGTGCCAGCAGCCGGAGCGGGGGGCTGGGAGATACGCAGTATTTT
>TRBJ1-2|NA|many|TRBV19
CASKSWQNYGYTF
TGTGCCAGTAAATCCTGGCAGAACTATGGCTACACCTTC
>TRBJ2-4|TRBD1|few|TRBV5-1
CASSDRGHRNIQYF
TGCGCCAGCTCGGACAGGGGGCACAGAAACATTCAGTACTTC
>TRBJ1-1|NA|NA|TRBV2
CASSLETGNEAFF
TGTGCCAGCAGCTTAGAAACAGGGAATGAAGCTTTCTTT
>TRBJ2-1|TRBD2|NA|TRBV20-1
CSSQRGLAYNEQFF
TGCAGTTCCCAGCGGGGGCTCGCCTACAATGAGCAGTTCTTC
>TRBJ2-7|NA|once|TRBV4-1
CASSQVSGGYEQYF
TGCGCCAGCAGCCAAGTGTCAGGAGGCTACGAGCAGTACTTC
>TRBJ2-3|NA|NA|TRBV4-3
CASSQEAGTSTDTQYF
TGCGCCAGCAGCCAAGAGGCAGGGACTAGCACAGATACGCAGTATTTT
>TRBJ2-3|TRBD2|NA|TRBV4-3
CASSQGNSGATDTQYF
TGCGCCAGCAGCCAAGGCAATAGCGGGGCCACAGATACGCAGTATTTT
>TRBJ1-1|NA|few|TRBV29-1
CSVFRGRGTEAFF
TGCAGCGTTTTCAGGGGAAGGGGCACTGAAGCTTTCTTT
>TRBJ2-3|NA|few|TRBV5-1
CASSPGYLTDKHTDTQYF
TGCGCCAGCAGCCCCGGTTATTTAACCGACAAACACACAGATACGCAGTATTTT
>TRBJ1-2|NA|NA|TRBV5-6
CASSLVADGYTF
TGTGCCAGCAGCTTGGTGGCTGATGGCTACACCTTC
>TRBJ2-3|TRBD2|NA|TRBV12-3/TRBV12-4
CASSLTSGVDTQYF
TGTGCCAGCAGTCTGACTAGCGGGGTGGATACGCAGTATTTT
>TRBJ2-3|TRBD1|NA|TRBV7-9
CASSLVGTATDTQYF
TGTGCCAGCAGCTTAGTAGGGACAGCCACAGATACGCAGTATTTT